Below are 30 T cell receptor beta chains sequenced from a single sample in a study of cytomegalovirus exposure and HLA in healthy donors. It was with 60 Vbeta and 13 Jbeta primers that the PCR ran. The data were produced by immunoSEQ multiplex PCR, yet TCRdb's version contains in-frame clones alone and is incomplete. This sample has approximately 160,000 clones, with about three quarters found just once. Input material: PBMCs. These receptors came from a woman between 35 and 50 years old in good health and CMV-seropositive.

The V gene is TRBV9, the J gene TRBJ2-5; 9 bases match TRBD2. From germline, CDR1 is SGDLS and CDR2 YYNGEE. J gave up 5 bases and V 6 bases, and 5 bases lay outside the gene matches. The CDR3 runs to 13 residues. The DNA of the CDR3 is TGTGCCAGCAACCCGCGGGGGGGTGAGACCCAGTACTTC. Translation: CASNPRGGETQYF.

The V and J genes are TRBV5-1 and TRBJ1-6; D is possibly TRBD1 (6 bases). V dropped 3 bases and J dropped 6 bases, with 10 bases sitting between them. The CDR3 has 14 residues. CDR1 and CDR2 (germline): SGHRS, YFSETQ. CDR3 sequence reads: CASSSQGSNSPLHF. Written as DNA, the CDR3 is TGCGCCAGCAGCTCGCAGGGGTCTAATTCACCCCTCCACTTT. The full variable domain, rest sourced from reference TRBV5-1 and TRBJ1-6, is KAGVTQTPRYLIKTRGQQVTLSCSPISGHRSVSWYQQTPGQGLQFLFEYFSETQRNKGNFPGRFSGRQFSNSRSEMNVSTLELGDSALYLCASSSQGSNSPLHFGNGTRLTVT.

This clone was detected a few times. This rearrangement joins TRBV7-9 to TRBJ2-5; 9 bases fit TRBD1. CDR1 is SEHNR, CDR2 FQNEAQ, per germline (reference sequence). The CDR3 consists of 14 residues. The V segment lost 4 bases and the J segment 5 bases; nucleotides outside the gene matches: 5. The CDR3 DNA reads as TGTGCCAGCAGCTCGGGACAGGGAGTGGAGACCCAGTACTTC. Protein sequence: CASSSGQGVETQYF.

This clone was detected only a few times. The chain carries TRBV5-4 and TRBJ2-1; possible D gene TRBD1, 5 bases. Germline CDR1 and CDR2: SGHNT and YYREEE (reference sequence). This CDR3 has 12 residues. Trimming stripped 2 bases from V and 9 bases from J, with 9 bases between. The DNA for the CDR3 is TGTGCCAGCAGCTTACAGGCTACTGAGCAGTTCTTC. This encodes CASSLQATEQFF.

This clone has a single count. The chain employs TRBV27 and TRBJ2-1; 8 bases are shared with TRBD2. After removal of 5 bases from V and 6 bases from J, the junction contained 9 bases not matched to a gene. CDR3 size: 15 residues. The germline V gene encodes CDR1 MNHEY and CDR2 SMNVEV (reference sequence). CDR3 DNA: TGTGCCAGCAGTCCCTCGGGGGGGTATGTCAATGAGCAGTTCTTC. Encoded protein: CASSPSGGYVNEQFF.

This chain joins TRBV6-6 and TRBJ2-1; D possibly corresponds to TRBD2 (6 bases). CDR3 length: 12 residues. Trimming removed 7 bases from V and 10 bases from J, with 14 bases in between. Germline lookup yields CDR1 MNHNY and CDR2 SVGAGI (reference sequence). This CDR3 is CASTYGLAEQFF. In nucleotides, the CDR3 is TGTGCCAGCACCTACGGGCTAGCGGAGCAGTTCTTC.

This clone was seen a few times. V gene TRBV19 combines with J gene TRBJ1-4; possible D gene TRBD1, 6 bases. The CDR3 covers 18 residues. The ends were cut back, 4 bases at V and 6 bases at J, with 24 bases in the middle. Germline V gene data show CDR1 as LNHDA and CDR2 as SQIVND (reference sequence). Here the CDR3 reads CASSSYRAFSISDEKLFF. The CDR3 nucleotides read TGTGCCAGTAGTAGTTACAGGGCCTTTTCCATATCGGATGAAAAACTGTTTTTT. The entire variable domain, with the rest obtained from reference TRBV19 and TRBJ1-4, is as follows: DGGITQSPKYLFRKEGQNVTLSCEQNLNHDAMYWYRQDPGQGLRLIYYSQIVNDFQKGDIAEGYSVSREKKESFPLTVTSAQKNPTAFYLCASSSYRAFSISDEKLFFGSGTQLSVL.

The rearrangement uses TRBV5-1 and TRBJ1-4, with 9 bases matching TRBD1. Losses at the gene ends were 0 bases for V and 9 bases for J; bases not matched to a gene: 9. The CDR3 runs 16 residues. In germline, CDR1 is SGHRS, CDR2 YFSETQ. The CDR3 sequence: CASSLGAGTGWQKLFF. CDR3 bases: TGCGCCAGCAGCTTGGGGGCCGGGACAGGGTGGCAAAAACTGTTTTTT. Full variable domain (rest looked up from reference TRBV5-1 and TRBJ1-4): KAGVTQTPRYLIKTRGQQVTLSCSPISGHRSVSWYQQTPGQGLQFLFEYFSETQRNKGNFPGRFSGRQFSNSRSEMNVSTLELGDSALYLCASSLGAGTGWQKLFFGSGTQLSVL.

This clone was seen only a few times. The chain uses TRBV7-3 and TRBJ1-2; D is unclear. The CDR3 length is 13 residues. Per the germline V gene, CDR1 is SGHTA and CDR2 is FQGTGA. V lost 0 bases and J lost 4, with 6 bases in between. CDR3 sequence: CASSLTSVYGYTF. DNA of the CDR3: TGTGCCAGCAGCTTAACGTCAGTCTATGGCTACACCTTC.

The chain is built from TRBV19 and TRBJ1-2, with 8 bases aligning to TRBD1. Per the germline V gene, CDR1 is LNHDA and CDR2 is SQIVND (reference sequence). The CDR3 has 13 amino acids. Trimming took 8 bases from V and 7 from J; bases not matched to a gene: 9. The CDR3 DNA reads as TGTGCCAGTTCGTACCAGGGGGCTGGTGGCTACACCTTC. This encodes CASSYQGAGGYTF.

The genes are TRBV29-1 and TRBJ1-2; weak D call: TRBD1 (5 bases). The CDR3 extends over 12 amino acids. Germline V gene lookup returns CDR1 SQVTM and CDR2 ANQGSEA. V shed 5 bases and J shed 5 bases, with 12 bases lying between them. Here the CDR3 DNA reads TGCAGCGTTCGCTCTCGACAGTATGGCTACACCTTC. Amino acids: CSVRSRQYGYTF.

About this clone: This sample also contains other DNA sequences that code for the same CDR3. The genes are TRBV5-1 and TRBJ1-1; D is undetermined. Trimming took off 0 bases at V and 4 bases at J, with 10 bases between the two ends. Per the germline V gene, CDR1 is SGHRS and CDR2 is YFSETQ. This CDR3 has 14 residues. CDR3 coding DNA: TGCGCCAGCAGCTTGGGCGGTGGCGGCACTGAAGCTTTCTTT. Protein: CASSLGGGGTEAFF.

This chain uses TRBV28 with TRBJ1-1, with 7 bases lining up with TRBD1. Germline CDR1 reads MDHEN; CDR2 reads SYDVKM. The CDR3 loop spans 17 amino acids. After removal of 7 bases from V and 0 bases from J, the junction contained 14 bases not matched to a gene. The CDR3 nucleotides are TGTGCCAGCACCACAGACAGGGTCGGAAGATTGAACACTGAAGCTTTCTTT. Amino acid sequence: CASTTDRVGRLNTEAFF.

This clone has a handful of counts. The V gene is TRBV6-5, the J gene TRBJ1-2, with 9 positions matching TRBD1. Trimming at V came to 8 bases and at J to 6 bases, leaving 4 bases not matched to a gene. The germline V gene has CDR1 MNHEY and CDR2 SVGAGI. The CDR3 covers 12 residues. In DNA, the CDR3 is TGTGCCAGCCACCGGGACAGGGATGGCTACACCTTC. Its translation: CASHRDRDGYTF.

The chain joins TRBV12-5 to TRBJ2-5; 7 positions match TRBD1. This CDR3 is 14 amino acids long. Germline V lookup: CDR1 LGHNT, CDR2 FRNRAP. V lost 2 bases and J lost 5; bases outside the gene matches: 5. In DNA form, the CDR3 reads TGTGCTAGTGGTTTGTCAGGGGGTGGGGAGACCCAGTACTTC. Amino acids: CASGLSGGGETQYF. The whole variable domain, filled in from reference TRBV12-5 and TRBJ2-5, reads DARVTQTPRHKVTEMGQEVTMRCQPILGHNTVFWYRQTMMQGLELLAYFRNRAPLDDSGMPKDRFSAEMPDATLATLKIQPSEPRDSAVYFCASGLSGGGETQYFGPGTRLLVL.

The rearrangement links TRBV18 to TRBJ1-1; 7 bases agree with TRBD1. Trimming at V came to 1 base and at J to 2 bases, leaving 7 bases not matched to a gene. Per germline, CDR1 KGHSH and CDR2 LQKENI. The CDR3 has 16 residues. CDR3 coding DNA: TGTGCCAGCTCACCACTTGGGACAGCCCCCAACACTGAAGCTTTCTTT. It yields the protein CASSPLGTAPNTEAFF.

V usage is TRBV7-8 and J usage is TRBJ2-3; 11 nucleotides line up with TRBD2. The length of the CDR3 is 17 residues. V was clipped by 5 bases and J by 9 bases; unmatched bases: 16. Per the germline V gene, CDR1 is SGHVS and CDR2 is FQNEAQ. CDR3 amino acids: CASSRGLLAGGSETQYF. The CDR3 nucleotides are TGTGCCAGCAGCCGAGGCCTGCTAGCGGGGGGCAGTGAGACGCAGTATTTT.

A remark on this clone: Within the sample, other DNA sequences also encode this same CDR3. The J gene is TRBJ1-1, the V gene TRBV7-2; D remains ambiguous. CDR1 is SGHTA and CDR2 is FQGNSA in the germline V gene. The CDR3 runs 13 residues. V lost 1 base, J lost 5 bases, and 8 bases lay in between. Here the CDR3 DNA reads TGTGCCAGCAGCTTAGAGGGAGGGACTGAAGCTTTCTTT. Residues: CASSLEGGTEAFF.

V gene TRBV5-4 combines with J gene TRBJ2-7, with 8 nucleotides matching TRBD2. The closer fit of TRBJ2-1 to the DNA end suggests the J call may be wrong. This CDR3 is 15 amino acids long. Germline CDR1 SGHNT, CDR2 YYREEE (reference sequence). CDR3 bases: TGTGCCAGCAGCCGATCGACTAGCGACCTCAATGAGCAGTTCTTC. It codes for CASSRSTSDLNEQFF.

This chain connects TRBV28 to TRBJ1-2, with D possibly TRBD1 on 5 matching bases. The CDR3 runs to 12 residues. Trimming took 4 bases from V and 8 from J, leaving 11 bases between them. Germline-derived CDR1 and CDR2 are MDHEN and SYDVKM. The CDR3 loop is CASSSRTLGYTF. The CDR3, as DNA: TGTGCCAGCAGTTCGCGGACACTCGGCTACACCTTC.

V and J are TRBV23-1 and TRBJ2-7, with a possible D match to TRBD1 (6 bases). TRBV23-1 is an open reading frame, and its role is uncertain. CDR3 size: 16 residues. Trimming stripped 0 bases from V and 3 bases from J, with 15 bases between. The CDR3 reads CASSQSRLQGSYEQYF. The CDR3, as DNA: TGCGCCAGCAGTCAATCGCGGTTACAGGGAAGCTACGAGCAGTACTTC.

This clone was observed a few times. The chain carries TRBV5-5 and TRBJ1-2; the D gene is possibly TRBD1 (6 bases). The CDR3 is 16 amino acids. Trimming removed 4 bases from V and 5 bases from J, with 21 bases in between. From germline, CDR1 is SGHKS and CDR2 YYEKEE (reference sequence). CDR3 loop: CASSQDLGQRHYGYTF. The CDR3 bases are TGTGCCAGCAGCCAAGACCTAGGACAGAGACATTATGGCTACACCTTC.

J is TRBJ1-2 and V is TRBV28; TRBD1 matches 12 bases. The CDR3 consists of 15 residues. Losses at the gene ends were 7 bases for V and 2 bases for J; bases not matched to a gene: 5. CDR1 and CDR2 (germline): MDHEN, SYDVKM. As DNA, the CDR3 is TGTGCCAGCACCCCCGGGACAGGGGGCAACTATGGCTACACCTTC. It specifies CASTPGTGGNYGYTF.

This chain joins TRBV19 and TRBJ2-3, with 7 bases aligning to TRBD2. V lost 1 base to trimming and J lost 0 bases; unmatched junction nucleotides: 4. The CDR3 consists of 16 residues. Germline V lookup: CDR1 LNHDA, CDR2 SQIVND (reference sequence). As DNA, the CDR3 is TGTGCCAGTAGTATAGGAGGAGCGGGAAGCACAGATACGCAGTATTTT. Translating gives CASSIGGAGSTDTQYF.

The chain links TRBV7-8 to TRBJ1-1, with a weak D call TRBD1 (6 bases). Germline CDR1 SGHVS, CDR2 FQNEAQ. V was cut by 1 base and J by 1 base, with 7 bases left in between. This CDR3 comprises 14 residues. The CDR3 reads CASSLGTANTEAFF. The CDR3 region has the DNA TGTGCCAGCAGCTTAGGGACAGCGAACACTGAAGCTTTCTTT.

The chain couples TRBV19 to TRBJ2-1; tentatively, D is TRBD2 (6 bases). CDR1 is LNHDA and CDR2 is SQIVND in the germline V gene (reference sequence). V lost 10 bases and J lost 8, with 18 bases in between. CDR3 length: 13 amino acids. The CDR3 is CATKGLLYHEQFF. The CDR3 nucleotides read TGTGCCACCAAGGGACTTTTATACCATGAGCAGTTCTTC.

J is TRBJ2-3 and V is TRBV7-8; TRBD2 matches at 8 bases. CDR3 length equals 16 residues. V shed 5 bases, J shed 2 bases, and the junction held 9 bases outside the gene matches. From germline, CDR1 is SGHVS and CDR2 FQNEAQ. CDR3 in DNA: TGTGCCAGCAGCCCGTACACTAGCGGATCCACAGATACGCAGTATTTT. Translating gives CASSPYTSGSTDTQYF.

This chain connects TRBV9 to TRBJ2-1; TRBD1 aligns across 7 bases. Germline CDR1 is SGDLS and CDR2 is YYNGEE. V trimming: 3 bases; J trimming: 1 base; junction bases outside the gene matches: 4. The CDR3 is 15 amino acids. CDR3 nucleotide sequence: TGTGCCAGCAGCGCCCGACAGGGTTCCTACAATGAGCAGTTCTTC. This codes for CASSARQGSYNEQFF.

V and J are TRBV7-6 and TRBJ2-3; D not resolved. V dropped 5 bases and J dropped 5 bases, with 11 bases sitting between them. There are 13 residues in the CDR3. Germline values: CDR1 SGHVS, CDR2 FNYEAQ. The DNA of the CDR3 is TGTGCCAGCAGCCTTAGAAATAGAGATACGCAGTATTTT. Translated: CASSLRNRDTQYF.

For this clone: Other DNA variants within this sample encode the same CDR3. CDR3 protein: CASSERQGNSPLHF. The DNA of the CDR3 is TGTGCCAGCAGTGAAAGACAGGGGAATTCACCCCTCCACTTT. The chain couples TRBV6-1 to TRBJ1-6; 8 bases are a match to TRBD1. The germline V gene has CDR1 MNHNS and CDR2 SASEGT. There are 14 residues in the CDR3. Germline trimming cut 2 bases from V and 7 bases from J; bases unmatched to any gene: 1.